This T cell receptor (beta chain) comes out of a study of T cells after yellow fever vaccination. Looking at the study overall: The authors prepared low-cell-number fractions using SMART-Seq v4 Ultra Low Input. Study-wide results and caveats: Though it reached lower strength, the secondary response hit its peak faster, day 5 versus 15. Researchers cautioned that FACS-sorted repertoires could harbor abundant clonotypes contaminating from the bulk population.

TCR cDNA was made by 5'RACE template switching, adding a universal primer site and UMIs. Via MiXCR, TCRdb re-called the 5' RACE reads, giving one row per CDR3 protein. In the table there are around 310,000 distinct CDR3 sequences, 3.5% to 4.5% of which are singletons. V lost 3 bases to trimming and J lost 9 bases, with 9 bases between them. This CDR3 is built from 12 residues. This clonotype has just a few counts. Its antigen is still unknown. This specimen was PBMCs, taken 15 days after the yellow fever booster vaccination. This sequence joins TRBV12-3 or TRBV12-4 and TRBJ2-1; D gene unclear. The TCR comes from a man aged 18 to 30 who received the YFV17D yellow fever vaccine. The CDR3 DNA is TGTGCCAGCAGTTTGGTGGGAAGTGAGCAGTTCTTC. Translation gives CASSLVGSEQFF.